This entry lists 2 T cell receptor beta chains sequenced from one sample in a study of T cell repertoires in cytomegalovirus infection. TCRdb re-analysed the reads in MiXCR, keeping a single row per CDR3 protein. Of about 680,000 distinct CDR3 sequences listed, 20% to 25% are singletons. Sequencing was performed on CD8+ T cells from PBMCs. These receptors were obtained from a human donor in good health (CMV status not recorded). Some clones in this sample may be carry-over from other donors' samples.

The V call is TRBV6-1, the J call TRBJ2-2; tentatively, D is TRBD2 (6 bases). CDR3 length equals 17 residues. Trimming stripped 5 bases from V and 4 bases from J, with 20 bases between. The germline V gene has CDR1 MNHNS and CDR2 SASEGT. CDR3 DNA: TGTGCCAGCAGTACGGGGGTCCCCAGTTTGAGCACCGGGGAGCTGTTTTTT. This codes for CASSTGVPSLSTGELFF.

A remark on this clonotype: With a much larger clone just one base away, this may be a read error. The V and J genes are TRBV11-2 and TRBJ2-2; D is perhaps TRBD1 or TRBD2 (7 bases each). V was cut by 4 bases and J by 6 bases, with 18 bases left in between. This CDR3 spans 16 amino acids. The germline V gene encodes CDR1 SGHAT and CDR2 FQNNGV. The CDR3 sequence: CASSSGGGLSPGELFF. CDR3 sequence (DNA): TGTGCCAGCAGCTCAGGGGGGGGGCTCTCCCCCGGGGAGCTGTTTTTT.